One sample yielded the 3 T cell receptor beta chains listed below, sequenced in a study of T cells in localized non-small cell lung cancer (TCRdb year 2020). The library came from the immunoSEQ multiplex PCR assay. The table comes from immuneACCESS by way of TCRdb, which keeps in-frame sequences with V and J called. Part of the clones is missing from these tables; in studies checked, under half for an unresolved V gene and the rest for unknown reasons. The sample table shows approximately 23,000 clones, and 70% to 90% are seen once. The ten most abundant clones make up 13% of the sample. This material consisted of peripheral blood, taken before any cancer treatment. These receptors were taken from a male donor older than 55 with stage I lung adenocarcinoma.

This clone has a single count. The rearrangement joins TRBV15 to TRBJ2-1; D is uncertain. The CDR3 has 12 residues. Trimming took off 3 bases at V and 4 bases at J, with 4 bases between the two ends. CDR1 and CDR2 (germline): LNHNV, YYDKDF (reference sequence). CDR3 in amino acids: CATSRGYNEQFF. As DNA, the CDR3 is TGTGCCACCAGCAGGGGGTACAATGAGCAGTTCTTC.

The rearrangement joins TRBV5-6 to TRBJ2-5, with 10 bases aligning to TRBD2. Germline assignment: CDR1 SGHDT and CDR2 YYEEEE. V lost 2 bases to trimming and J lost 4 bases; unmatched junction nucleotides: 8. The CDR3 totals 16 residues. This CDR3 reads CASSFIKREGLETQYF. CDR3 sequence (DNA): TGTGCCAGCAGCTTTATCAAGCGGGAGGGCCTAGAGACCCAGTACTTC.

The chain uses TRBV7-2 and TRBJ2-7, with D tentatively TRBD2 (6 bases). Trimming pared 1 base from V and 4 bases from J, leaving 11 bases between. The CDR3 length is 14 residues. Germline V gene sequence: CDR1 SGHTA, CDR2 FQGNSA. CDR3 DNA: TGTGCCAGCAGCTTAGGGGACTTAGAATACGAGCAGTACTTC. Protein sequence: CASSLGDLEYEQYF.